This passage covers 8 T cell receptor beta chains from one sample sequenced in a study of CD8+ T cells in alopecia areata (dated by TCRdb to the late 2010s). Pooled mouse cutaneous lymph node cells were stained for CD4, CD8alpha, NKG2D, NKG2ACE and other markers and were then sorted on a BD Influx. Library preparation was by the immunoSEQ multiplex PCR assay. For TCR sequencing, RNA was extracted from every sample and reverse transcribed into cDNA to serve as template. The clones in this table, taken by TCRdb from immuneACCESS, are in-frame only. Not every clone is retained; where verified, under half of the shortfall comes from an unresolved V gene, and the cause of the rest is unknown. This sample holds 200,000 to 300,000 clones in total, without any singletons. The ten largest account for about 1.2% of the sample. The sample consisted of CD4+ T cells sorted from a lymph node. The receptors stem from a C3H/HeJ mouse with alopecia areata. This mouse strain bears the MHC haplotype H2-k.

This clone has just a few counts. All gene names here are mouse names. The CDR3 is cut off 4 residues early in the read; its end comes from the germline J gene. The V and J genes are TRBV31 and TRBJ2-1; 9 bases match TRBD2. Germline CDR1 GKSSPN, CDR2 SITVG. V trimming: 0 bases; J trimming: 4 bases; junction bases outside the gene matches: 7. CDR3 size: 16 residues. CDR3 in amino acids: CAWSLGGGARYAEQFF. CDR3 DNA, as far as it was read: TGTGCCTGGAGTCTAGGTGGGGGGGCGCGGTATGCT. Complete variable domain (other parts from reference TRBV31 and TRBJ2-1): AQTIHQWPVAEIKAVGSPLSLGCTIKGKSSPNLYWYWQATGGTLQQLFYSITVGQVESVVQLNLSASRPKDDQFILSTEKLLLSHSGFYLCAWSLGGGARYAEQFFGPGTRLTVL.

This clone came up a few times. The gene names here belong to mouse. The CDR3 end falls 4 residues outside the read, so it is completed with the germline J gene. This chain links TRBV14 with TRBJ2-3, with TRBD2 identical over 11 bases. CDR3 length: 16 amino acids. CDR1 is SGHDT, CDR2 FRDEAV, per germline. V lost 1 base to trimming and J lost 0 bases; unmatched junction nucleotides: 1. The sequenced CDR3 bases are TGTGCCAGCAGTTTCGGGACTGGGGGTAGTGCAGAA. It yields the protein CASSFGTGGSAE. In full, the CDR3 is CASSFGTGGSAETLYF.

This clone was seen ten or more times. Gene names refer to mouse genes. Sequencing ends 4 residues short of the CDR3 end; the germline J gene provides the rest. Other DNA sequences in the same sample also yield this CDR3. The chain carries TRBV1 and TRBJ2-7, with D maybe TRBD1 (5 bases). Looked up from germline, CDR1 is NSQYPW and CDR2 is LRSPGD (reference sequence). CDR3 length: 12 amino acids. CDR3 amino acids: CTCSAQGDEQYF. CDR3 bases read: TGCACCTGCAGTGCCCAGGGCGAT.

This clone was seen a handful of times. The genes and germline here are from mouse. The sequenced fragment ends 4 residues before the CDR3 boundary, so the rest is inferred from the germline J gene. At the DNA level, this CDR3 is encoded by other sequences in the same sample as well. V usage is TRBV5 and J usage is TRBJ2-5; 10 nucleotides align to TRBD2. The J segment lost 0 bases and the V segment lost 4 bases, leaving 1 base of the junction unmatched. This CDR3 spans 15 amino acids. Germline V gene lookup returns CDR1 LGHNA and CDR2 YNLKQL (reference sequence). The CDR3 bases that were read are TGTGCCAGCAGCCCGACTGGGGGGAACCAAGAC. Protein product: CASSPTGGNQD. The whole CDR3 reads CASSPTGGNQDTQYF.

Only a few counts were recorded for this clone. Genes and germline come from the mouse. From the germline J gene comes the end of the CDR3, since the read stops 4 residues before it. This chain connects TRBV3 to TRBJ1-1; 8 bases align to TRBD1. Looked up from germline, CDR1 is SNHLY and CDR2 is FYNGKV (reference sequence). The CDR3 consists of 15 residues. Trimming at V came to 3 bases and at J to 2 bases, leaving 5 bases not matched to a gene. Partial CDR3 DNA: TGTGCCAGCAGCTTCCGGGACAGGAGTAACACA. Translated: CASSFRDRSNT. The whole CDR3 region reads CASSFRDRSNTEVFF.

This clone was counted many times. Here the gene names and germline are mouse. The read finishes 4 residues shy of the CDR3 end, and the germline J gene is used to complete it. The gene calls are TRBV13-2 and TRBJ1-1; D is perhaps TRBD1 (6 bases). Germline CDR1 and CDR2: NNHNN and SYGAGS (reference sequence). V lost 3 bases and J lost 0, with 15 bases in between. The CDR3 has 16 residues. CDR3 DNA (partial): TGTGCCAGCGGTGGAAACAGGGAGAGGGCAAACACA. Translated, it gives CASGGNRERANT. The entire CDR3 reads CASGGNRERANTEVFF.

Comments on this clone: The genes and germline here are from mouse. The sequenced fragment ends 4 residues before the CDR3 boundary, so the rest is inferred from the germline J gene. The gene calls are TRBV13-3 and TRBJ2-7; 9 bases agree with TRBD2. CDR1 NNHDY and CDR2 SYVADS come from the germline V gene. The CDR3 runs to 14 residues. The CDR3 region is CASSDLGGPDEQYF. Incomplete CDR3 DNA: TGTGCCAGCAGTGATTTGGGGGGGCCCGAT.

The sample holds a few counts of this clone. The genes are named according to mouse. The read ends 4 residues shy of where the CDR3 ends; the end is completed using the germline J gene. This sequence joins TRBV5 and TRBJ2-5; tentatively, D is TRBD1 or TRBD2 (5 bases each). The germline V gene has CDR1 LGHNA and CDR2 YNLKQL (reference sequence). V lost 1 base and J lost 3, with 8 bases in between. The CDR3 loop spans 14 amino acids. CDR3 in amino acids: CASSQGGRQDTQYF. CDR3 DNA (partial): TGTGCCAGCAGCCAAGGGGGACGTCAAGAC.